This T cell receptor (beta chain) originates from a study of shared clonotypes between healthy human individuals. General study findings and limits: Non-shared clonotypes had lower generation probabilities than those shared by all four donors.

The germline gives CDR1 SSHAT, CDR2 FNYEAQ (reference sequence). This CDR3 is built from 15 residues. Trimming shortened V by 2 bases and J by 4 bases, and 13 bases separated the two germline ends. The assay was run at deep level. Sequencing was performed with immunoSEQ multiplex PCR; in TCRdb, only in-frame clones are kept and a portion is missing. The sample lists around 2,000,000 clones, 85% to 95% occurring once. Worth noting for this clone: Its specificity is not known.

CD45RO-negative, CCR7-selected cells formed the naive CD8 fraction, which excluded terminally differentiated effector memory CD45RA+ cells. This chain links TRBV7-7 with TRBJ2-3, with a weak D call TRBD1 (6 bases). Sequenced input: naive CD8+ T cells from PBMCs. This clonotype was obtained from a man between 18 and 29 years old in good health. Some clones in this sample may be carry-over from other donors' samples. CDR3 in amino acids: CASSLFGRGADTQYF. The CDR3 coding sequence is TGTGCCAGCAGCTTATTCGGCAGGGGCGCAGATACGCAGTATTTT.